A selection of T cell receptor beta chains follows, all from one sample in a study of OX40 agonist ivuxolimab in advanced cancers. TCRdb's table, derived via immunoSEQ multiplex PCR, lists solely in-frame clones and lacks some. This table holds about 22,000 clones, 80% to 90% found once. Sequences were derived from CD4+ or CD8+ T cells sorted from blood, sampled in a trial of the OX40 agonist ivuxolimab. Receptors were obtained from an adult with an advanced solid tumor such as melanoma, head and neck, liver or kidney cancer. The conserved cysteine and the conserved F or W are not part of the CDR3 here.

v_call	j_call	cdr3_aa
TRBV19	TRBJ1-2	ACDGQGLNGYT
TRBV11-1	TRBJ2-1	ASSASGGPYNEQF
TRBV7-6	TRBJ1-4	ASSLLGGGAEKLF
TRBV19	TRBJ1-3	ASRGGNTIY
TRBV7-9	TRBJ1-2	ASSRGGGNYGYT
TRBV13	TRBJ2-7	ASSPSPFRTGEDYEQY
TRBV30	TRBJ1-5	AWSTGDSYSNQPQH
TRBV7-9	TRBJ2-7	ASSPDTSYEQY
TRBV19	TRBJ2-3	ASRGTDTQY
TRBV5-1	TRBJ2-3	ASSLAGGADTQY
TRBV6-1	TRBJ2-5	ASSEALRGTETQY
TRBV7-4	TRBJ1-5	ASSLGTANTLDSNQPQH
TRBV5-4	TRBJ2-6	ASSLDGTESGANVLT
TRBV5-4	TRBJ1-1	ASSLDRVLMNTEAF
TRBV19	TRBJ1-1	ASSMVSDTEAF
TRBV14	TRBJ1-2	ASSSGPFADYGYT
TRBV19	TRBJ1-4	ASSVQGWSEKLF
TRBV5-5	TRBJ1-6	ASSLYGPPLH
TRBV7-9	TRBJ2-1	ASSPPSYNEQF
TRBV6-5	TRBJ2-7	ATQPPGIEQY
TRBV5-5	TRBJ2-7	ASSFFGFEQY
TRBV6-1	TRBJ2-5	ASRRTYEETQY
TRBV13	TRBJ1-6	ASSPPRTWRSPLH
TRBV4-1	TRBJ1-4	ASSQAPQINEKLF
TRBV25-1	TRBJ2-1	ASTRGGGNNEQF
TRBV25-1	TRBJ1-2	ASSSFSGNYGYT
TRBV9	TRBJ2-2	ASSVVGRVRPGELF
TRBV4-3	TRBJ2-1	ASSQFSGGNNEQF
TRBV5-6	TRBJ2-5	ASSFATGQETQY
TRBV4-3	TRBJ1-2	ASSQSGFYT
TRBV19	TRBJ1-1	ASSIGDREAF
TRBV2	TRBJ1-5	ASSESGTGALGGQPQH
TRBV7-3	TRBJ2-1	ASSLTLTLHLSSYNEQF
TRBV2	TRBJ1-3	ASITTTATIY
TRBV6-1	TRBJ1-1	ASSERPGDTEAF
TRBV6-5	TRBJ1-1	ASSYSAGEAF
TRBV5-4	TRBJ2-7	ASSYSGGAYEQY
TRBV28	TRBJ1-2	ASSRTRAGYT
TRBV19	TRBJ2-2	ASTGSSNTGELF
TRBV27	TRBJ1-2	ASRSLLTPSYGYT
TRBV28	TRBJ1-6	ASSLEGSPLH
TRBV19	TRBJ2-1	ASSPSGGGEQF
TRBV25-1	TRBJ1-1	ASSSKGEAF
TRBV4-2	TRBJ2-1	ASSLNEGAVSYNEQF
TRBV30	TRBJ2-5	AWSRLASTQETQY